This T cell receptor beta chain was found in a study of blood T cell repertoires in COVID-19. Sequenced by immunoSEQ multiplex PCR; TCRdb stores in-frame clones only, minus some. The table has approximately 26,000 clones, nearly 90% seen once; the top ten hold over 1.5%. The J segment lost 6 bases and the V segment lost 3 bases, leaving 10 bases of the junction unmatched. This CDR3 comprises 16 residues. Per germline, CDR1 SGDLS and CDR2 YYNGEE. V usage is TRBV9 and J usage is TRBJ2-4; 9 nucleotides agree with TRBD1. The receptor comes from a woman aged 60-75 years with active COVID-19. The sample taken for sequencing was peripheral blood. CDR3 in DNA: TGTGCCAGCAGCGGGGCCGGGACAGGGCGATTAAACATTCAGTACTTC. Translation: CASSGAGTGRLNIQYF. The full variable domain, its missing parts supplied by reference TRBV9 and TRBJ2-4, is DSGVTQTPKHLITATGQRVTLRCSPRSGDLSVYWYQQSLDQGLQFLIQYYNGEERAKGNILERFSAQQFPDLHSELNLSSLELGDSALYFCASSGAGTGRLNIQYFGAGTRLSVL.